The next 27 T cell receptor beta chains were all read from a single sample in a study of T cell responses to AZD1222 COVID-19 vaccine. The assay was immunoSEQ multiplex PCR, and TCRdb's table has in-frame clones only and misses some. Among under 80,000 clones listed, about 81% were seen once. The sequencing used peripheral blood, collected 28 days after the second AZD1222 dose. These receptors were collected from an adult who received the AZD1222 COVID-19 vaccine.

V usage is TRBV28 and J usage is TRBJ2-1, with D perhaps matching TRBD2 (5 bases). The germline CDR1 and CDR2 sequences are MDHEN and SYDVKM. V lost 4 bases to trimming and J lost 10 bases, with 11 bases between them. This CDR3 region has 12 residues. This chain's CDR3 is CASSSPQREQFF. Written as DNA, the CDR3 is TGTGCCAGCAGTTCCCCCCAGCGGGAGCAGTTCTTC.

This clone was detected a few times. The J gene is TRBJ2-2, the V gene TRBV10-3; D gene unclear. Germline V CDR1 and CDR2: ENHRY, SYGVKD. With 7 bases removed from V and 0 bases from J, the gap between germline ends came to 9 bases. There are 14 residues in the CDR3. CDR3 loop: CAITSSSNTGELFF. The CDR3 DNA reads TGTGCCATCACTAGTTCCTCGAACACCGGGGAGCTGTTTTTT.

This chain uses TRBV7-2 with TRBJ1-4; D might be TRBD1 (6 bases). V was pared by 5 bases and J by 1 base, with 17 bases between. CDR1 and CDR2 from the germline V gene are SGHTA and FQGNSA. This CDR3 has 17 amino acids. CDR3 bases: TGTGCCAGCAGCATGTATCAGGGGTTCGGAACTAATGAAAAACTGTTTTTT. Protein product: CASSMYQGFGTNEKLFF.

This rearrangement joins TRBV5-1 to TRBJ2-1; D perhaps matches TRBD2 (5 bases). V lost 4 bases to trimming and J lost 6 bases, with 11 bases between them. The CDR3 contains 13 residues. Germline CDR1 reads SGHRS; CDR2 reads YFSETQ. CDR3 amino acids: CASSEAVRNEQFF. The CDR3, as DNA: TGCGCCAGCAGCGAAGCGGTCCGCAATGAGCAGTTCTTC. Complete variable domain (other parts from reference TRBV5-1 and TRBJ2-1): KAGVTQTPRYLIKTRGQQVTLSCSPISGHRSVSWYQQTPGQGLQFLFEYFSETQRNKGNFPGRFSGRQFSNSRSEMNVSTLELGDSALYLCASSEAVRNEQFFGPGTRLTVL.

This chain connects TRBV7-8 to TRBJ2-1, with 9 bases identical to TRBD2. This CDR3 spans 15 amino acids. Losses at the gene ends were 4 bases for V and 9 bases for J; bases not matched to a gene: 10. Germline assignment: CDR1 SGHVS and CDR2 FQNEAQ. The CDR3 region has the DNA TGTGCCAGCAGCTCCCTCCGGACTAGCGTCAGTGAGCAGTTCTTC. Protein product: CASSSLRTSVSEQFF.

V and J are TRBV30 and TRBJ1-1; 7 bases are shared with TRBD1. This CDR3 is 12 amino acids long. CDR1 is GTSNPN and CDR2 is SVGIG in the germline V gene (reference sequence). V shed 5 bases and J 11 bases; nucleotides not matched to a gene: 11. This chain's CDR3 is CAWSGTAKGAFF. CDR3 in DNA: TGTGCCTGGTCGGGGACAGCCAAGGGGGCTTTCTTT. Combining the CDR3 with reference TRBV30 and TRBJ1-1 gives the whole variable domain SQTIHQWPATLVQPVGSPLSLECTVEGTSNPNLYWYRQAAGRGLQLLFYSVGIGQISSEVPQNLSASRPQDRQFILSSKKLLLSDSGFYLCAWSGTAKGAFFGQGTRLTVV.

The chain recombines TRBV4-3 with TRBJ2-7; a possible D gene is TRBD2 (7 bases). The germline V gene has CDR1 LGHNA and CDR2 YSLEER. The CDR3 consists of 16 residues. The germline V and J ends were trimmed by 2 bases and 0 bases, with 14 bases remaining between them. In DNA form, the CDR3 reads TGCGCCAGCAGCCAAAGTACCGGGGGGCTCTCCTACGAGCAGTACTTC. Its protein is CASSQSTGGLSYEQYF.

The chain links TRBV7-2 to TRBJ1-2, with 7 bases aligning to TRBD1. V lost 4 bases and J lost 9; bases outside the gene matches: 11. The CDR3 has 14 residues. Germline V gene data show CDR1 as SGHTA and CDR2 as FQGNSA. The CDR3 nucleotides read TGTGCCAGCAGCTCCCCCGGACAGGCTTCTCGCTACACCTTC. Translation: CASSSPGQASRYTF.

This chain joins TRBV19 and TRBJ2-7; 8 nucleotides align to TRBD1. The CDR3 extends over 14 amino acids. Germline V gene lookup returns CDR1 LNHDA and CDR2 SQIVND (reference sequence). The junction had 3 bases not matched to a gene; V was cut back by 3 bases and J by 2 bases. The CDR3 DNA sequence: TGTGCCAGTAGTATCCGGGACAGGACCTACGAGCAGTACTTC. Translation gives CASSIRDRTYEQYF.

The chain couples TRBV9 to TRBJ2-5; D tentatively fits TRBD1 or TRBD2 (5 bases each). The ends were cut back, 1 base at V and 5 bases at J, with 15 bases in the middle. This CDR3 spans 15 amino acids. CDR1 SGDLS and CDR2 YYNGEE come from the germline V gene. The CDR3 DNA is TGTGCCAGCAGCGTATTGGGGACCCCCACCGAGACCCAGTACTTC. Translated: CASSVLGTPTETQYF.

The chain carries TRBV28 and TRBJ1-4; D possibly corresponds to TRBD1 (5 bases). Trimming removed 1 base from V and 2 bases from J, with 11 bases in between. This CDR3 has 16 residues. CDR1 MDHEN and CDR2 SYDVKM come from the germline V gene. The CDR3 protein is CASSLYPGLTNEKLFF. The CDR3 region has the DNA TGTGCCAGCAGTTTATACCCGGGACTTACTAATGAAAAACTGTTTTTT.

V gene TRBV7-9 combines with J gene TRBJ1-1, with D possibly TRBD1 on 5 matching bases. CDR1 and CDR2 (germline): SEHNR, FQNEAQ (reference sequence). The CDR3 length is 16 residues. V was pared by 1 base and J by 2 bases, with 14 bases between. This chain's CDR3 is CASSLGNRDRNTEAFF. As DNA, the CDR3 is TGTGCCAGCAGCTTAGGAAATCGCGACAGAAACACTGAAGCTTTCTTT.

CDR3 bases: TGCAGCGTTGCCGTGACCTATGGCTACACCTTC. Translated, it gives CSVAVTYGYTF. The V and J genes are TRBV29-1 and TRBJ1-2; no firm D call. CDR1 and CDR2 from the germline V gene are SQVTM and ANQGSEA. CDR3 length: 11 amino acids. V lost 4 bases and J lost 4, with 7 bases in between.

J is TRBJ2-1 and V is TRBV6-6; 8 bases map to TRBD2. Per germline, CDR1 MNHNY and CDR2 SVGAGI (reference sequence). The trim removed 0 bases at V and 7 bases at J, leaving 2 bases unmatched. The length of the CDR3 is 14 residues. CDR3 amino acids: CASSYSGTSNEQFF. The CDR3 DNA sequence: TGTGCCAGCAGTTACTCAGGGACTAGTAATGAGCAGTTCTTC.

The gene calls are TRBV28 and TRBJ1-2; no clear D gene. CDR3 size: 14 residues. The V and J ends lost 2 bases and 4 bases respectively, with 11 bases between them. Germline V gene data show CDR1 as MDHEN and CDR2 as SYDVKM. CDR3 bases: TGTGCCAGCAGTTTAAGTACAGAGTTCTATGGCTACACCTTC. As protein: CASSLSTEFYGYTF.

V gene TRBV19 combines with J gene TRBJ2-5; 8 bases agree with TRBD2. The CDR3 sequence is 13 residues long. V was clipped by 5 bases and J by 4 bases; unmatched bases: 3. Looked up from germline, CDR1 is LNHDA and CDR2 is SQIVND (reference sequence). The CDR3 nucleotides are TGTGCCAGTAGTTACAGCGGGAGAGAGACCCAGTACTTC. Its protein product is CASSYSGRETQYF.

The rearrangement joins TRBV4-3 to TRBJ1-3, with D possibly matching TRBD1 (6 bases). The CDR3 consists of 16 residues. Trimming took off 1 base at V and 3 bases at J, with 13 bases between the two ends. From germline, CDR1 is LGHNA and CDR2 YSLEER. This CDR3 is CASSQVSGGGGNTIYF. As DNA, the CDR3 is TGCGCCAGCAGCCAAGTATCCGGGGGCGGTGGAAACACCATATATTTT.

The J gene is TRBJ2-7, the V gene TRBV6-5; D possibly corresponds to TRBD2 (6 bases). Germline CDR1 is MNHEY and CDR2 is SVGAGI. Trimming cost V 5 bases and J 7 bases, with 15 bases left between them. There are 13 residues in the CDR3. CDR3 loop: CASSREILREQYF. CDR3 DNA sequence: TGTGCCAGCAGTCGGGAGATCCTACGGGAGCAGTACTTC.

The rearrangement uses TRBV11-2 and TRBJ2-5; TRBD2 matches 8 bases. Germline V gene sequence: CDR1 SGHAT, CDR2 FQNNGV. Trimming took 5 bases from V and 4 from J; bases not matched to a gene: 6. The length of the CDR3 is 14 residues. The CDR3 coding sequence is TGTGCCAGCAGCCGTCCGGGGGGGGCAGAGACCCAGTACTTC. Its translation: CASSRPGGAETQYF. Based on the CDR3 plus reference TRBV11-2 and TRBJ2-5, the full variable domain is EAGVAQSPRYKIIEKRQSVAFWCNPISGHATLYWYQQILGQGPKLLIQFQNNGVVDDSQLPKDRFSAERLKGVDSTLKIQPAKLEDSAVYLCASSRPGGAETQYFGPGTRLLVL.

This clone has only one observation. The genes are TRBV3-1 (or the pseudogene TRBV3-2) and TRBJ2-5; 9 bases line up with TRBD1. V shed 2 bases, J shed 4 bases, and the junction held 11 bases outside the gene matches. The CDR3 consists of 17 residues. CDR1 is LGHDT and CDR2 is YNNKEL in the germline V gene (reference sequence). The CDR3 coding sequence is TGTGCCAGCAGCCAAAACAGGGGGCAATCGAGGGGAGAGACCCAGTACTTC. It encodes CASSQNRGQSRGETQYF.

V is TRBV6-5 and J is TRBJ2-5; 7 bases are a match to TRBD1. The CDR3 has 15 residues. Germline V CDR1 and CDR2: MNHEY, SVGAGI. V shed 6 bases and J 5 bases; nucleotides not matched to a gene: 12. CDR3 region: CASSRDRVRLETQYF. The DNA of the CDR3 is TGTGCCAGCAGCCGCGACAGGGTGAGATTGGAGACCCAGTACTTC.

This chain links TRBV6-5 with TRBJ2-7; 7 nucleotides match TRBD1. Germline V gene lookup returns CDR1 MNHEY and CDR2 SVGAGI. The CDR3 is 14 residues long. V gave up 6 bases and J gave up 6 bases; unmatched junction bases: 11. The CDR3 loop reads CASSPDRVRFEQYF. The CDR3 DNA is TGTGCCAGCAGCCCAGACAGGGTCCGTTTCGAGCAGTACTTC.

The rearrangement joins TRBV7-9 to TRBJ2-1; D perhaps matches TRBD2 (5 bases). Trimming removed 3 bases at V and 1 base at J, with 16 bases between. CDR1 is SEHNR and CDR2 is FQNEAQ in the germline V gene (reference sequence). The CDR3 has 17 amino acids. Here the CDR3 DNA reads TGTGCCAGCAGCTTTTCGGCCTCGCCGGGATCCTACAATGAGCAGTTCTTC. Its translation is CASSFSASPGSYNEQFF.

The chain recombines TRBV20-1 with TRBJ2-4; D is uncertain. The CDR3 covers 10 residues. The germline V and J ends were trimmed by 3 bases and 7 bases, with 4 bases remaining between them. Per germline, CDR1 DFQATT and CDR2 SNEGSKA (reference sequence). The CDR3 region has the DNA TGCAGTGCTAGCGGTAACATTCAGTACTTC. Its protein product is CSASGNIQYF.

The chain has TRBV6-2 or TRBV6-3 and TRBJ1-5; D possibly corresponds to TRBD1 (6 bases). Germline CDR1 reads MNHEY; CDR2 reads SVGEGT. The CDR3 is 15 amino acids. The ends were cut back, 4 bases at V and 2 bases at J, with 12 bases in the middle. The CDR3 sequence: CASSSEGGGNQPQHF. The CDR3 DNA is TGTGCCAGCAGTTCGGAGGGGGGAGGCAATCAGCCCCAGCATTTT.

The rearrangement uses TRBV7-9 and TRBJ1-1, with no clear D. This CDR3 comprises 14 residues. Germline assignment: CDR1 SEHNR and CDR2 FQNEAQ (reference sequence). Trimming left V 2 bases short and J 1 base short, with 8 bases between. The CDR3 region is CASSLSSGNTEAFF. Written as DNA, the CDR3 is TGTGCCAGCAGCTTATCGTCCGGGAACACTGAAGCTTTCTTT.

The chain carries TRBV19 and TRBJ1-1; 10 nucleotides agree with TRBD1. CDR3 length equals 15 residues. Germline V gene lookup returns CDR1 LNHDA and CDR2 SQIVND (reference sequence). The J segment lost 5 bases and the V segment lost 4 bases, leaving 7 bases of the junction unmatched. Here the CDR3 reads CASSTQGQGTTEAFF. CDR3 coding DNA: TGTGCCAGTAGTACCCAGGGACAGGGGACGACTGAAGCTTTCTTT.